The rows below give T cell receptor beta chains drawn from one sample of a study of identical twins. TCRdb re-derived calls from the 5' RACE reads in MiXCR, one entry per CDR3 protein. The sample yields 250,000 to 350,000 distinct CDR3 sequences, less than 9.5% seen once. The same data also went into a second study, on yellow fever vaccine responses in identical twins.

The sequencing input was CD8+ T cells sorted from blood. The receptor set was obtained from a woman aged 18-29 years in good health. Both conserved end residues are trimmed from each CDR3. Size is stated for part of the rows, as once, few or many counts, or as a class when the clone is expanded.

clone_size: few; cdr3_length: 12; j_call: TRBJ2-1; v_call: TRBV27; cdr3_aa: ASSFSPGYNEQF
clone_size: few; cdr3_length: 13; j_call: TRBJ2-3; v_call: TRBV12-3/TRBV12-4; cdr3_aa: ASSPLLEVADTQY
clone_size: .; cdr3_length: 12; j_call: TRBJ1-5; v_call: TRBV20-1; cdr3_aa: SARSGQGNQPQH
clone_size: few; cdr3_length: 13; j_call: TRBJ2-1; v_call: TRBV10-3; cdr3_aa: AISGDLSSYNEQF
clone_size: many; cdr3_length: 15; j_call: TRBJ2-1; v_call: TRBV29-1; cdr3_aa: SAGLTLSESSYNEQF
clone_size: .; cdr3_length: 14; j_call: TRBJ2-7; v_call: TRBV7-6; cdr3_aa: ASSLAGTGTSYEQY
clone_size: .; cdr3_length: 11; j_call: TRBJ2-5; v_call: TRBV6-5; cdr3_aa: ASSYRVGETQY
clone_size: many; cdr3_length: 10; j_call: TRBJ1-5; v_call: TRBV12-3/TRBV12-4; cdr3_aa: ASSLWGQPQH
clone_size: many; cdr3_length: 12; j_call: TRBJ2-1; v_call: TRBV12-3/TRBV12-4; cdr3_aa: ASSSPSSYNEQF
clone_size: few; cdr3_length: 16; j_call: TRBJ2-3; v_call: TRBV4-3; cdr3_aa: ASSQDRELAGRTDTQY
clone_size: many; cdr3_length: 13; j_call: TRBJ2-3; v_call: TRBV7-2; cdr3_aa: ASSVGLASTDTQY
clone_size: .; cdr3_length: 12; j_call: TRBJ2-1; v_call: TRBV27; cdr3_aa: ASSLTSSNNEQF
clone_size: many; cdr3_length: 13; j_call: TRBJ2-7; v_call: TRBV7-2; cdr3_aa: ASSLVPDSYYEQY
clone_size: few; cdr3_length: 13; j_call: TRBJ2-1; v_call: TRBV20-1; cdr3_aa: SARNFWGSHYEQF
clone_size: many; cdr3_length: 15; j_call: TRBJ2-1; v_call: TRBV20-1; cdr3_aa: SASILAVLTRPYEQF
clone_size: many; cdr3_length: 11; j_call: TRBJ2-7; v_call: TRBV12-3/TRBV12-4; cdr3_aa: ASSFGPGPEQY
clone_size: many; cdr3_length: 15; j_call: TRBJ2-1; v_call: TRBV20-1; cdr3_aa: SARDWGAGGQYNEQF
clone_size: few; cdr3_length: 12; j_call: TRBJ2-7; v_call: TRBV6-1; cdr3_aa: ASKNRGTNYEQY
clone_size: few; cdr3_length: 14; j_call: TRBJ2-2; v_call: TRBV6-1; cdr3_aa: ASTLGLAGETGELF
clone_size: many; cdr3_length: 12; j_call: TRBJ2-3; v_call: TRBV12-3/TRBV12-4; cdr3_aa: ASSFQTGGDTQY
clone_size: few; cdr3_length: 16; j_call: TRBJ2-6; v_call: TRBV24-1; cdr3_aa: ATSDLGQGDSGANVLT
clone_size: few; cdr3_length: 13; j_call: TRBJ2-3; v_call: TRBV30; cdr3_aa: AWSGGLAVTDTQY
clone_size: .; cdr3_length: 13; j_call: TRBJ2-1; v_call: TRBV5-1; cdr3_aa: ASTEAGTGHTEQF
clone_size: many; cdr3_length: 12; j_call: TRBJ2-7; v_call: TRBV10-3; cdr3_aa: ATGPGQEPTLQY
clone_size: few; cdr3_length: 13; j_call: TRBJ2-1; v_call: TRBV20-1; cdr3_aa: SAREELGSYNEQF
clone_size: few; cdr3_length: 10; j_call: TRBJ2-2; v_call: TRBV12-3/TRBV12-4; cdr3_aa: ASSWVTGELF
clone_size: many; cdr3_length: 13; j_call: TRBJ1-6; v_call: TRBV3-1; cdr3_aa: ASSQDQGFNSPLH
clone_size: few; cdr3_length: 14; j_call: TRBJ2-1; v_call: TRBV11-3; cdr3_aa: ASSLITGTNPYEQF
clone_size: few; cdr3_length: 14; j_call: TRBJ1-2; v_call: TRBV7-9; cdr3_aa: ASSLVEGRGFYGYT